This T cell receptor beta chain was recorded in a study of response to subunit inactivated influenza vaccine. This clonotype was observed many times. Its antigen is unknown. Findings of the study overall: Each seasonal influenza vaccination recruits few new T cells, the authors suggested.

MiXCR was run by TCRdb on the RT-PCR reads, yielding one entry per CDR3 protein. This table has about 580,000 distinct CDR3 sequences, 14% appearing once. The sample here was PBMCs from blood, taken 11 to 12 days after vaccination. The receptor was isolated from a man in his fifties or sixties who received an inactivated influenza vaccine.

CDR3 nucleotides: TGTGCCAGCAGCTTAAGCGGGACTAGCGGGAGTTTGCAGTACTTC. Its protein is CASSLSGTSGSLQYF. The chain carries TRBV7-2 and TRBJ2-7; 14 bases line up with TRBD2. Germline V gene data show CDR1 as SGHTA and CDR2 as FQGNSA. V lost 2 bases to trimming and J lost 9 bases; unmatched junction nucleotides: 6. The CDR3 sequence is 15 residues long.